Listed below are T cell receptor beta chains from one sample, sequenced in a study of identical twins. One entry per CDR3 protein, called by TCRdb with MiXCR from the 5' RACE reads. The sample consists of more than 200,000 distinct CDR3 sequences, over 12% of them appearing once. Material: memory (CD45RO+) T cells sorted from blood. The receptor source for this set is a woman between 18 and 29 years old in good health. Each CDR3 is given with its conserved first and last residue. Fields, in order: CDR3 protein, CDR3 DNA, clone size, J gene, V gene, D gene. The D gene is left open where the match is weak. Size values are once, few and many counts, or a class for expanded clones, and some rows have none.

CASSYISGHEQYF TGTGCCAGCAGTTATATATCAGGGCACGAGCAGTACTTC many TRBJ2-7 TRBV6-5 .
CASSVEQGNYGYTF TGTGCCAGCAGCGTAGAGCAGGGAAACTATGGCTACACCTTC few TRBJ1-2 TRBV9 .
CASSVNLAPETQYF TGTGCCAGCAGCGTAAATCTAGCCCCGGAGACCCAGTACTTC . TRBJ2-5 TRBV9 .
CSARDSGDGYTF TGCAGTGCTAGAGATTCCGGGGACGGCTACACCTTC few TRBJ1-2 TRBV20-1 .
CASRLAGSGNTIYF TGTGCCAGCAGATTAGCAGGGTCTGGAAACACCATATATTTT . TRBJ1-3 TRBV12-3/TRBV12-4 .
CASSTGQPNTEAFF TGTGCCAGCAGCACCGGACAACCGAACACTGAAGCTTTCTTT . TRBJ1-1 TRBV5-5 .
CASSFGGGGMTDTQYF TGTGCCAGCAGTTTTGGGGGAGGGGGCATGACAGATACGCAGTATTTT . TRBJ2-3 TRBV5-6 .
CATRSGQGITGELFF TGTGCCACCAGATCCGGACAGGGGATCACCGGGGAGCTGTTTTTT few TRBJ2-2 TRBV27 TRBD1
CASRSNPQPGETQYF TGTGCCAGCAGGTCCAATCCGCAGCCGGGGGAGACCCAGTACTTC . TRBJ2-5 TRBV7-9 .
CSASQQGGGGDYGYTF TGCAGTGCTAGTCAGCAGGGAGGCGGCGGAGACTATGGCTACACCTTC few TRBJ1-2 TRBV20-1 .
CASSFVAGRWETQYF TGTGCCAGCAGTTTTGTGGCCGGTCGGTGGGAGACCCAGTACTTC . TRBJ2-5 TRBV5-5 .
CASSTSGGVKDGYTF TGTGCCAGCAGTACCTCCGGGGGTGTGAAGGATGGCTACACCTTC . TRBJ1-2 TRBV6-2/TRBV6-3 .
CASSVARDYNEQYF TGTGCCAGCAGCGTTGCGAGGGATTATAACGAGCAGTACTTC . TRBJ2-7 TRBV12-3/TRBV12-4 .
CASSPRADRSYNEQFF TGTGCCAGCAGCCCACGGGCGGACCGCTCCTACAATGAGCAGTTCTTC few TRBJ2-1 TRBV11-2 .
CASSSTGVGGTEAFF TGTGCCAGCAGTTCTACAGGCGTCGGGGGCACTGAAGCTTTCTTT few TRBJ1-1 TRBV5-6 .
CASSVLAGGDTQYF TGTGCCAGCAGCGTTCTAGCGGGAGGTGATACGCAGTATTTT many TRBJ2-3 TRBV9 TRBD2
CASSFSTGISYEQYF TGCGCCAGCAGCTTCAGCACAGGGATCTCCTACGAGCAGTACTTC many TRBJ2-7 TRBV5-1 .
CASNPAGRGAEAFF TGTGCCAGCAACCCGGCCGGCAGGGGGGCTGAAGCTTTCTTT . TRBJ1-1 TRBV12-3/TRBV12-4 TRBD1
CSAPDFHEQFF TGCAGTGCTCCTGACTTCCATGAGCAGTTCTTC many TRBJ2-1 TRBV20-1 .
CASSVGGTGVEQYF TGTGCCAGCAGCGTAGGGGGGACAGGGGTTGAGCAGTACTTC . TRBJ2-7 TRBV9 TRBD1
CASSLRNPRDTQYF TGTGCCAGCAGCTTAAGGAACCCCCGGGATACGCAGTATTTT . TRBJ2-3 TRBV7-2 .
CASSFWGGAADEQFF TGTGCCAGCAGTTTTTGGGGGGGCGCGGCAGATGAGCAGTTCTTC many TRBJ2-1 TRBV27 .
CASSQGNLQGANTGELFF TGCGCCAGCAGCCAGGGAAACCTACAGGGGGCGAACACCGGGGAGCTGTTTTTT many TRBJ2-2 TRBV4-3 TRBD1
CASSQEMREPHLYEQYF TGCGCCAGCAGCCAAGAGATGAGGGAACCACATTTATACGAGCAGTACTTC few TRBJ2-7 TRBV4-3 .
CASSQEIYNEQFF TGCGCCAGCAGCCAAGAGATCTACAATGAGCAGTTCTTC few TRBJ2-1 TRBV4-3 .
CSFLAGDFAEQFF TGCAGTTTCTTAGCGGGAGATTTTGCTGAGCAGTTCTTC few TRBJ2-1 TRBV20-1 TRBD2
CASSLGTGNTDTQYF TGCGCCAGCAGCTTGGGGACAGGGAATACAGATACGCAGTATTTT few TRBJ2-3 TRBV5-1 TRBD1
CASSPGTSLYEQYF TGTGCCAGCTCACCTGGGACTAGCTTGTACGAGCAGTACTTC few TRBJ2-7 TRBV18 TRBD2
CASNFGKETQYF TGTGCCAGCAATTTTGGGAAAGAGACCCAGTACTTC few TRBJ2-5 TRBV2 .
CSATLAGGVDTQYF TGCAGTGCTACGCTAGCGGGGGGTGTTGATACGCAGTATTTT . TRBJ2-3 TRBV20-1 TRBD2
CARRRWGECYEQYF TGCGCCAGAAGAAGGTGGGGGGAATGCTACGAGCAGTACTTC . TRBJ2-7 TRBV10-1 .
CSAGKNEAFF TGCAGCGCGGGGAAAAATGAAGCTTTCTTT . TRBJ1-1 TRBV29-1 .
CASSQDGSSGYTF TGTGCCAGCAGCCAAGACGGCAGTAGTGGCTACACCTTC many TRBJ1-2 TRBV4-2 .
CASRTTQGSGYTF TGTGCCAGCAGGACCACCCAGGGCAGTGGCTACACCTTC few TRBJ1-2 TRBV12-3/TRBV12-4 .
CASTPGRGRHTEAFF TGTGCCAGCACTCCGGGACGGGGGCGACACACTGAAGCTTTCTTT . TRBJ1-1 TRBV6-1 .
CASSSAGTSGRRRPDTQYF TGCGCCAGCAGCTCGGCCGGGACTAGCGGGAGGAGGCGGCCAGATACGCAGTATTTT many TRBJ2-3 TRBV5-1 TRBD2
CASSLDKAHTGELFF TGTGCCAGCAGCTTAGATAAGGCGCACACCGGGGAGCTGTTTTTT . TRBJ2-2 TRBV11-3 .
CASSLTLAGMGETQYF TGCGCCAGCAGCTTAACCTTAGCGGGGATGGGAGAGACCCAGTACTTC . TRBJ2-5 TRBV5-1 TRBD2
CASSPSSLWGQTDTQYF TGTGCCAGCAGCCCATCGTCATTGTGGGGGCAGACAGATACGCAGTATTTT few TRBJ2-3 TRBV5-5 .
CASSIRSQNEQFF TGTGCCAGTAGTATCAGATCCCAAAATGAGCAGTTCTTC . TRBJ2-1 TRBV19 .
CASGYYQPQHF TGTGCCAGCGGATACTATCAGCCCCAGCATTTT . TRBJ1-5 TRBV27 .
CASSSQLAIYGYTF TGTGCCAGCAGTTCTCAATTGGCCATCTATGGCTACACCTTC many TRBJ1-2 TRBV12-3/TRBV12-4 .
CASSYSTSGSETQYF TGTGCCAGCAGTTACTCCACTAGCGGGAGTGAGACCCAGTACTTC many TRBJ2-5 TRBV6-2/TRBV6-3 TRBD2
CSAQTGGKDTEAFF TGCAGTGCCCAGACAGGGGGTAAGGACACTGAAGCTTTCTTT few TRBJ1-1 TRBV20-1 TRBD1
CASYVGPFSGANVLTF TGTGCCAGCTATGTGGGACCATTCTCTGGGGCCAACGTCCTGACTTTC . TRBJ2-6 TRBV11-2 .
CATQAGSNTGELFF TGCGCCACCCAAGCAGGGTCTAACACCGGGGAGCTGTTTTTT many TRBJ2-2 TRBV5-1 .
CASRLGTREWEQYF TGTGCCAGCAGGTTAGGGACTAGGGAATGGGAGCAGTACTTC few TRBJ2-7 TRBV7-2 TRBD2
CSVERMLYGYTF TGCAGCGTTGAACGTATGCTTTATGGCTACACCTTC few TRBJ1-2 TRBV29-1 .
CASSGGTGGEQYF TGCGCCAGCAGCGGCGGGACAGGGGGCGAGCAGTACTTC few TRBJ2-7 TRBV5-1 TRBD1
CASSLEAANTGELFF TGTGCCAGCAGCTTAGAGGCAGCAAACACCGGGGAGCTGTTTTTT . TRBJ2-2 TRBV11-2 .
CSVELSGSGRAGTQYF TGCAGCGTTGAGCTGTCGGGTAGCGGGAGGGCCGGTACGCAGTATTTT few TRBJ2-3 TRBV29-1 TRBD2
CASSRGESTDTQYF TGCGCCAGCAGCCGGGGGGAGAGCACAGATACGCAGTATTTT many TRBJ2-3 TRBV5-1 TRBD2
CSARGGGVGPQHF TGCAGTGCTAGAGGGGGTGGAGTTGGGCCCCAGCATTTT few TRBJ1-5 TRBV20-1 .
CASISGLAGAATLETQYF TGCGCCAGCATCTCTGGACTAGCGGGAGCCGCTACGCTAGAGACCCAGTACTTC many TRBJ2-5 TRBV5-1 TRBD2
CASTRDGLSNQPQHF TGTGCCAGCACTCGGGACGGTTTAAGCAATCAGCCCCAGCATTTT . TRBJ1-5 TRBV12-3/TRBV12-4 .
CSANLPGQGIQGYTF TGCAGTGCTAACCTACCCGGACAGGGGATTCAAGGCTACACCTTC many TRBJ1-2 TRBV20-1 TRBD1